This TCR beta chain was recorded in a study of blood T cells in healthy people across ages. General observations from the study: Naive CD4+ cells and diversity were both higher in long-lived donors than in aged donors.

The authors ran a second PCR of 7 to 11 cycles using a sample-barcoded 5' primer and a J-beta primer mix. The template-switch adaptor, which had 12 random nucleotides, put a tag on each cDNA molecule. Using its own MiXCR run on the 5' RACE reads, TCRdb lists one record per CDR3 protein. This table holds roughly 1.9 million distinct CDR3 sequences, roughly 43% found once. Worth noting for this clonotype: Antigen unknown.

CDR1 and CDR2 from the germline V gene are MNHEY and SMNVEV (reference sequence). After removal of 4 bases from V and 5 bases from J, the junction contained 14 bases not matched to a gene. CDR3 length: 16 amino acids. The V gene is TRBV27, the J gene TRBJ2-7, with 7 bases lining up with TRBD1. What was sequenced was blood. The receptor was isolated from a human donor in good health. DNA for the CDR3: TGTGCCAGCAGTTCCCCGATTCAACAGGGGTCCCACGAGCAGTACTTC. Its protein is CASSSPIQQGSHEQYF.